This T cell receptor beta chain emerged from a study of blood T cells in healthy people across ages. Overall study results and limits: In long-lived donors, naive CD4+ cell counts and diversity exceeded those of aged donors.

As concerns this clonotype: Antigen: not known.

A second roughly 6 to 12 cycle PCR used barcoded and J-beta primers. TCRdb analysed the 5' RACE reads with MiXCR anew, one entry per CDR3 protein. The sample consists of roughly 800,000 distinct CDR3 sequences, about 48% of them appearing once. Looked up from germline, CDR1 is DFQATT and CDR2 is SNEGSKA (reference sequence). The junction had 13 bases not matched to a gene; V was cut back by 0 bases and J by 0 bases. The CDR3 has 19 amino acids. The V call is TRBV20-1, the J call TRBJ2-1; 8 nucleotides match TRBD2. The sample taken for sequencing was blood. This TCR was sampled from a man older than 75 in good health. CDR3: CSAREGAGGQRLSYNEQFF. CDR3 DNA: TGCAGTGCTAGAGAAGGGGCGGGAGGCCAACGACTCTCCTACAATGAGCAGTTCTTC.